These T cell receptor beta chains were read from a single sample in a study of tumor-infiltrating lymphocytes in oesophageal squamous cell carcinoma. MiXCR was run by TCRdb on the PCR reads, yielding one entry per CDR3 protein. Counted here are approximately 18,000 distinct CDR3 sequences, roughly 40% occurring once; the ten biggest clones make up 33%. Sequencing was performed on normal esophageal tissue next to the tumor. These receptors were obtained from a female donor with esophageal squamous cell carcinoma. The CDR3 runs from the conserved cysteine through the conserved F or W. The order of the fields is V gene, D gene, clone size, J gene, CDR3 protein, CDR3 DNA. A D gene is named only where the DNA matches it firmly. Part of the rows lack a size; the others show once, few, many or a class for expanded clones.

V gene: TRBV5-6
D gene: .
clone size: many
J gene: TRBJ1-1
CDR3 protein: CASSLRWNTEAFF
CDR3 DNA: TGTGCCAGCAGCTTGCGGTGGAACACTGAAGCTTTCTTT

V gene: TRBV11-3
D gene: .
clone size: .
J gene: TRBJ2-5
CDR3 protein: CASSSRSGDSETQYF
CDR3 DNA: TGTGCCAGCAGCTCCCGTTCCGGGGATAGCGAGACCCAGTACTTC

V gene: TRBV6-1
D gene: .
clone size: medium-sized
J gene: TRBJ2-7
CDR3 protein: CASKKGEGEQYF
CDR3 DNA: TGTGCCAGCAAGAAAGGGGAAGGCGAGCAGTACTTC

V gene: TRBV7-9
D gene: .
clone size: .
J gene: TRBJ2-3
CDR3 protein: CASSPRGVSTDTQYF
CDR3 DNA: TGTGCCAGCAGCCCAAGAGGGGTTAGCACAGATACGCAGTATTTT

V gene: TRBV19
D gene: TRBD2
clone size: many
J gene: TRBJ2-6
CDR3 protein: CASSIVGRRREGGANVLTF
CDR3 DNA: TGTGCCAGTAGTATAGTTGGGCGGCGGCGGGAGGGTGGGGCCAACGTCCTGACTTTC

V gene: TRBV12-3/TRBV12-4
D gene: .
clone size: .
J gene: TRBJ2-1
CDR3 protein: CASLAGLRGNEQFF
CDR3 DNA: TGTGCCAGCCTGGCGGGCCTCAGGGGCAATGAGCAGTTCTTC

V gene: TRBV19
D gene: TRBD1
clone size: many
J gene: TRBJ2-1
CDR3 protein: CASSIGRQGAGSYNEQFF
CDR3 DNA: TGTGCCAGTAGTATAGGTAGACAGGGGGCGGGATCCTACAATGAGCAGTTCTTC

V gene: TRBV7-6
D gene: .
clone size: few
J gene: TRBJ2-1
CDR3 protein: CASSPTSYDEQFF
CDR3 DNA: TGTGCCAGCAGTCCCACTAGCTACGATGAGCAGTTCTTC

V gene: TRBV12-3/TRBV12-4
D gene: .
clone size: .
J gene: TRBJ2-5
CDR3 protein: CASRSGSPETQYF
CDR3 DNA: TGTGCCAGCAGGTCAGGGAGCCCGGAGACCCAGTACTTC

V gene: TRBV7-8
D gene: TRBD1
clone size: medium-sized
J gene: TRBJ1-6
CDR3 protein: CASSLFTGGDSPLHF
CDR3 DNA: TGTGCCAGCAGCTTATTCACAGGGGGCGACTCACCCCTCCACTTT

V gene: TRBV5-5
D gene: .
clone size: many
J gene: TRBJ1-2
CDR3 protein: CASSSTVYGYTF
CDR3 DNA: TGTGCCAGCAGCTCGACAGTTTATGGCTACACCTTC

V gene: TRBV10-3
D gene: TRBD1
clone size: many
J gene: TRBJ2-1
CDR3 protein: CAISPGTGSNEQFF
CDR3 DNA: TGTGCCATCAGTCCCGGGACAGGGTCCAATGAGCAGTTCTTC

V gene: TRBV3-1
D gene: .
clone size: many
J gene: TRBJ2-7
CDR3 protein: CASSQEGFGEQYF
CDR3 DNA: TGTGCCAGCAGCCAAGAGGGGTTTGGCGAGCAGTACTTC

V gene: TRBV7-3
D gene: TRBD2
clone size: .
J gene: TRBJ2-1
CDR3 protein: CASSLTASGRAGQFF
CDR3 DNA: TGTGCCAGCAGCTTAACGGCTAGCGGGAGGGCCGGGCAGTTCTTC

V gene: TRBV7-2
D gene: .
clone size: medium-sized
J gene: TRBJ2-7
CDR3 protein: CASSLVVFSYEQYF
CDR3 DNA: TGTGCCAGCAGCTTAGTTGTTTTCTCCTACGAGCAGTACTTC

V gene: TRBV7-2
D gene: TRBD2
clone size: .
J gene: TRBJ2-7
CDR3 protein: CASSSRTSVSYEQYF
CDR3 DNA: TGTGCCAGCAGCTCTCGGACTAGCGTGTCCTACGAGCAGTACTTC

V gene: TRBV7-2
D gene: TRBD2
clone size: .
J gene: TRBJ2-5
CDR3 protein: CASSLTSGEETQYF
CDR3 DNA: TGTGCCAGCAGCTTAACTAGCGGGGAGGAGACCCAGTACTTC

V gene: TRBV7-6
D gene: .
clone size: .
J gene: TRBJ2-3
CDR3 protein: CASSLDRRDGRTDTQYF
CDR3 DNA: TGTGCCAGCAGCTTAGACAGGCGGGATGGCCGCACAGATACGCAGTATTTT

V gene: TRBV7-4
D gene: .
clone size: .
J gene: TRBJ2-4
CDR3 protein: CASSEKTVNTEAFF
CDR3 DNA: TGTGCCAGCAGCGAAAAGACAGTGAACACTGAAGCTTTCTTC

V gene: TRBV7-2
D gene: .
clone size: .
J gene: TRBJ2-3
CDR3 protein: CASSLAGVFTDTQYF
CDR3 DNA: TGTGCCAGCAGCTTAGCAGGGGTATTTACAGATACGCAGTATTTT

V gene: TRBV28
D gene: TRBD1
clone size: .
J gene: TRBJ2-5
CDR3 protein: CASSSYRGQETQYF
CDR3 DNA: TGTGCCAGCAGTAGTTACAGGGGCCAAGAGACCCAGTACTTC

V gene: TRBV2
D gene: .
clone size: many
J gene: TRBJ1-2
CDR3 protein: CASRGGANYGYTF
CDR3 DNA: TGTGCCAGCAGAGGAGGTGCTAACTATGGCTACACCTTC

V gene: TRBV7-3
D gene: .
clone size: .
J gene: TRBJ2-3
CDR3 protein: CASSLTGASVDTQYF
CDR3 DNA: TGTGCCAGCAGCTTAACTGGAGCCAGTGTGGATACGCAGTATTTT

V gene: TRBV7-9
D gene: .
clone size: few
J gene: TRBJ2-4
CDR3 protein: CASSLTGQSTKNIQYF
CDR3 DNA: TGTGCCAGCAGCTTAACGGGGCAAAGCACCAAAAACATTCAGTACTTC

V gene: TRBV7-2
D gene: .
clone size: .
J gene: TRBJ2-3
CDR3 protein: CASSLYTDTQYF
CDR3 DNA: TGTGCCAGCAGCCTCTACACAGATACGCAGTATTTT

V gene: TRBV6-1
D gene: .
clone size: many
J gene: TRBJ2-1
CDR3 protein: CASSEVREQNNEQFF
CDR3 DNA: TGTGCCAGCAGTGAAGTGAGGGAGCAGAACAATGAGCAGTTCTTC

V gene: TRBV11-2
D gene: TRBD1
clone size: .
J gene: TRBJ1-1
CDR3 protein: CASSHYTDRGAEAFF
CDR3 DNA: TGTGCCAGCAGCCATTACACGGACAGGGGAGCTGAAGCTTTCTTT

V gene: TRBV7-3
D gene: TRBD2
clone size: medium-sized
J gene: TRBJ2-7
CDR3 protein: CASSLVAGGFYEQYF
CDR3 DNA: TGTGCCAGCAGCTTAGTTGCGGGAGGTTTTTACGAGCAGTACTTC

V gene: TRBV25-1
D gene: TRBD2
clone size: few
J gene: TRBJ2-1
CDR3 protein: CASSEPGTSRGNEQFF
CDR3 DNA: TGTGCCAGCAGTGAACCCGGGACTAGCCGGGGCAATGAGCAGTTCTTC

V gene: TRBV24-1
D gene: .
clone size: .
J gene: TRBJ1-2
CDR3 protein: CATSEPGRGYGYTF
CDR3 DNA: TGTGCCACCAGTGAGCCGGGACGGGGCTATGGCTACACCTTC

V gene: TRBV11-2
D gene: TRBD2
clone size: many
J gene: TRBJ2-1
CDR3 protein: CASSLDGGSSYNEQFF
CDR3 DNA: TGTGCCAGCAGCTTAGATGGCGGGAGCTCCTACAATGAGCAGTTCTTC

V gene: TRBV6-8
D gene: TRBD1
clone size: .
J gene: TRBJ2-1
CDR3 protein: CASSPIITRDREASYEQFF
CDR3 DNA: TGTGCCAGCAGTCCTATTATCACCCGGGACAGAGAAGCAAGCTACGAGCAGTTCTTC

V gene: TRBV28
D gene: .
clone size: medium-sized
J gene: TRBJ2-1
CDR3 protein: CASSFGSYNEQFF
CDR3 DNA: TGTGCCAGCAGTTTCGGGTCCTACAATGAGCAGTTCTTC

V gene: TRBV7-2
D gene: .
clone size: medium-sized
J gene: TRBJ2-2
CDR3 protein: CASSLGNSGAGELFF
CDR3 DNA: TGTGCCAGCAGCTTAGGAAATAGCGGTGCCGGGGAGCTGTTTTTT

V gene: TRBV7-8
D gene: TRBD1
clone size: .
J gene: TRBJ2-5
CDR3 protein: CASSLQGQGAHGETQYF
CDR3 DNA: TGTGCCAGCAGCTTACAGGGACAGGGGGCGCACGGAGAGACCCAGTACTTC

V gene: TRBV7-2
D gene: .
clone size: .
J gene: TRBJ2-1
CDR3 protein: CASSLFGNRVGDNEQFF
CDR3 DNA: TGTGCCAGCAGCTTATTTGGGAACAGGGTTGGAGACAATGAGCAGTTCTTC

V gene: TRBV19
D gene: .
clone size: many
J gene: TRBJ1-2
CDR3 protein: CASSIGGGANYGYTF
CDR3 DNA: TGTGCCAGTAGTATCGGAGGGGGGGCCAACTATGGCTACACCTTC

V gene: TRBV27
D gene: TRBD1
clone size: .
J gene: TRBJ1-4
CDR3 protein: CASSQGQGATNEKLFF
CDR3 DNA: TGTGCCAGCAGTCAAGGACAGGGTGCAACTAATGAAAAACTGTTTTTT

V gene: TRBV7-6
D gene: .
clone size: few
J gene: TRBJ2-5
CDR3 protein: CASSPQAGGQETQYF
CDR3 DNA: TGTGCCAGCAGCCCCCAGGCAGGAGGTCAAGAGACCCAGTACTTC

V gene: TRBV28
D gene: .
clone size: .
J gene: TRBJ2-7
CDR3 protein: CASSVTAGSFYEQYF
CDR3 DNA: TGTGCCAGCAGTGTAACAGCGGGTTCCTTCTACGAGCAGTACTTC

V gene: TRBV27
D gene: .
clone size: many
J gene: TRBJ2-7
CDR3 protein: CASTDTYYNEQYF
CDR3 DNA: TGTGCCAGCACGGACACCTACTACAATGAGCAGTACTTC

V gene: TRBV7-3
D gene: .
clone size: .
J gene: TRBJ2-5
CDR3 protein: CASSLIGGRETQYF
CDR3 DNA: TGTGCCAGCAGCTTAATTGGGGGGCGAGAGACCCAGTACTTC

V gene: TRBV7-3
D gene: TRBD2
clone size: .
J gene: TRBJ2-3
CDR3 protein: CASSLNIGSGSVDTQYF
CDR3 DNA: TGTGCCAGCAGCTTAAATATCGGTAGCGGGAGCGTAGATACGCAGTATTTT

V gene: TRBV11-2
D gene: .
clone size: many
J gene: TRBJ2-7
CDR3 protein: CASSFRDRLETYEQYF
CDR3 DNA: TGTGCCAGCAGCTTTCGTGATCGACTAGAGACCTACGAGCAGTACTTC

V gene: TRBV7-6
D gene: TRBD1
clone size: .
J gene: TRBJ1-4
CDR3 protein: CVSSSGTATNEKLFF
CDR3 DNA: TGTGTCAGCAGCTCCGGGACAGCAACTAATGAAAAACTGTTTTTT

V gene: TRBV7-9
D gene: .
clone size: medium-sized
J gene: TRBJ2-4
CDR3 protein: CASSTTVGGSIQYF
CDR3 DNA: TGTGCCAGCAGCACTACGGTAGGGGGGTCCATTCAGTACTTC

V gene: TRBV5-5
D gene: .
clone size: .
J gene: TRBJ2-7
CDR3 protein: CASSLDLTLGEQYF
CDR3 DNA: TGTGCCAGCAGCTTGGATCTGACTTTAGGCGAGCAGTACTTC

V gene: TRBV6-8
D gene: TRBD2
clone size: .
J gene: TRBJ2-4
CDR3 protein: CASRYPGTTKTYNEQYF
CDR3 DNA: TGTGCCAGCAGGTATCCCGGGACTACCAAAACCTACAATGAGCAGTACTTC

V gene: TRBV30
D gene: .
clone size: few
J gene: TRBJ2-5
CDR3 protein: CAWRPEQETQYF
CDR3 DNA: TGTGCCTGGAGGCCTGAACAAGAGACCCAGTACTTC

V gene: TRBV19
D gene: TRBD1
clone size: many
J gene: TRBJ1-2
CDR3 protein: CASSIGFRDRASYGYTF
CDR3 DNA: TGTGCCAGTAGTATAGGCTTTCGGGACAGGGCTTCGTATGGCTACACCTTC